This TCR beta chain was profiled in a study of blood T cell repertoires in COVID-19 (TCRdb year 2020). In the study overall: The collaborator samples originated in the United States, Italy and Spain and spanned the acute and convalescent phases of COVID-19. The prospective study material was composed of cDNA or gDNA derived from T cells, B-cell-depleted T cells, or PBMCs. The dataset comprised deeply sampled blood TCRbeta repertoires from subjects exposed to, actively infected with, or recovered from COVID-19. The repertoires were made available in a free public database intended to serve as a resource for research on the immune response to SARS-CoV-2. Samples came from the ongoing ImmuneRACE study (first 160 participants) plus 1,254 subjects from 6 global collaborators. The sample metadata nearly always contained a de-identified subject ID, COVID-19 status, age in years and sex. Where available, HLA class I and class II types were taken from metadata supplied by the sample provider and were not determined by assay-based typing.

General study outcomes and caveats: How much clinical and demographic metadata was included differed by source and by participant, and the metadata was provided uncurated.

TCRbeta CDR3 regions were amplified from genomic DNA by means of the immunoSEQ Assay, a bias-controlled multiplex PCR. As for the original processing: The number of nucleated cells in each sample was estimated from the amplification of reference gene primers within the assay. Sequence reads were collapsed and filtered to measure the absolute abundance of every unique TCRbeta CDR3 rearrangement. For each sample, productive Simpson clonality was calculated as the square root of Simpson's diversity index across productive rearrangements. The source is immuneACCESS, and TCRdb retained only in-frame sequences with V and J called. Part of the clones is not carried over; for the studies checked, unresolved V genes explain less than half of this, and the remainder is unexplained. For V, J and clone size, that table is used; D and trimming come from the DNA. For this sample there are roughly 250,000 clones; about 80% appear just once. The top ten clones comprise about 3.6% of the sample.

The germline V gene specifies LGHNA as CDR1 and YNFKEQ as CDR2. V loses 0 bases, J loses 5 bases, and the germline ends lie 8 bases apart. CDR3 length: 15 amino acids, cysteine to phenylalanine. This entry keeps only the CDR3 DNA: 45 bases, framed from base 1. As concerns this clone: Its antigen remains unidentified. The record has no base qualities; no much larger clone is one base away.

Participants in the prospective study were aged 18 to 89 years, lived in some 24 United States geographic areas, and enrolled through a virtual design. In the prospective study, cohorts were assigned on the basis of participant-reported clinical history obtained from a screening survey and a study questionnaire. Exposed participants had been in contact with someone with a PCR-confirmed or clinician-diagnosed COVID-19 case within 2 weeks of study entry. In the prospective study, mobile phlebotomists collected whole blood, serum and a nasopharyngeal or oropharyngeal swab from each participant. Over an approximately 2-month period, participants in the prospective study had the option of providing additional blood draws and questionnaires. Prospective study blood samples were shipped either frozen or at room temperature before DNA extraction.

Here the chain combines TRBV4-2 and TRBJ1-6, with no confident D gene call. This TCR came from a woman aged 40 to 55 who had been exposed to COVID-19. Sequenced sample: PBMCs or T cells enriched from blood (not recorded which). The sequence in DNA is TGTGCCAGCAGCCAAGAGGCGGGGAATAATTCACCCCTCCACTTT. This translates into CASSQEAGNNSPLHF.